This TCR beta chain came from a study of blood T cell repertoires in COVID-19 (dated by TCRdb to the early 2020s). Describing the broader study: Samples from collaborators originated in the United States, Italy and Spain and spanned both the acute and convalescent phases of COVID-19. The sample metadata nearly always contained a de-identified subject ID, COVID-19 status, age in years and sex. Where available, HLA class I and class II types were taken from metadata supplied by the sample provider and were not determined by assay-based typing. A freely available public database, intended as a resource for researchers studying the immune response to SARS-CoV-2, is where the repertoires were released. Samples were obtained from the ongoing ImmuneRACE study (first 160 participants) and from 1,254 subjects provided by 6 global collaborators. The dataset comprised deeply sampled blood TCRbeta repertoires from subjects exposed to, actively infected with, or recovered from COVID-19. The material from the prospective study consisted of cDNA or gDNA derived from T cells, B-cell-depleted T cells, or PBMCs.

The immunoSEQ Assay, a bias-controlled multiplex PCR, was used to amplify TCRbeta CDR3 regions from genomic DNA. Per the source publication's procedure: The number of nucleated cells in each sample was estimated by amplification of reference gene primers within the assay. To quantify the absolute abundance of each unique TCRbeta CDR3 rearrangement, sequence reads were collapsed and filtered. For each sample, productive Simpson clonality was calculated by taking the square root of Simpson's diversity index across productive rearrangements. What TCRdb holds here is the immuneACCESS table cut down to in-frame rearrangements. Part of the clones is not present; checked against another copy, under half of the missing clones reflect an unresolved V gene, and the others are unexplained. From that table come the V and J calls and clone size; the DNA was used to work out D and trimming. Within this sample are almost 200,000 clones, with approximately 88% of them counted one time only. Together, the top ten hold approximately 8% of the sample.

Inclusive of the bounding cysteine and phenylalanine, the CDR3 is 11 residues long. Here the CDR3 DNA is all that survives: 33 bases in frame from base 1. Per the germline V gene, SGHVS is the CDR1 and FNYEAQ is the CDR2. V is reduced by 8 bases and J by 5 bases, leaving a spacing of 6 bases between them. Participants in the prospective study were aged roughly 18 to 95 years, lived in 24 United States geographic areas, and enrolled through a virtual design. Cohort assignment in the prospective study relied on participant-reported clinical history from a screening survey and a study questionnaire. For ImmuneRACE Cohort 3, a participant was defined as recovered based on two consecutive negative NP/OP PCR tests, clearance by a healthcare professional, or resolution of symptoms. Mobile phlebotomists in the prospective study collected whole blood, serum and a nasopharyngeal or oropharyngeal swab from every participant. Additional blood draws and questionnaires over an approximately 2-month period could optionally be provided by prospective study participants. Before DNA extraction, blood samples from the prospective study were shipped at room temperature or frozen.

General study outcomes and caveats: Clinical and demographic metadata were provided uncurated, with the amount varying by source and participant.

For this clone: Its antigen target is currently unknown. Per-nucleotide qualities are absent, and no much larger clonotype sits a single base away.

The rearrangement joined TRBV7-6 to TRBJ1-4; the D gene is unclear. This TCR came from a woman younger than 30 who had recovered from COVID-19. What was sequenced was PBMCs or T cells enriched from blood (not recorded which). The DNA sequence reads TGTGCCAGCTCCGGGAATGAAAAACTGTTTTTT. The resulting protein is CASSGNEKLFF.